The 23 T cell receptor beta chains given below trace back to one sample, sequenced in a study of T cell clusters in autoimmune cytopenias. TRB was amplified from roughly 270 ng of peripheral blood genomic DNA per sample. TRB was amplified by touch-down multiplex PCR, primer pools A and B combined. Reanalyzing the multiplex PCR reads, TCRdb keeps one entry per CDR3 protein, without DNA. Its table lists about 14,000 distinct CDR3 sequences. These data are also associated with another study on T cell repertoires in aging, cancer and after chemotherapy.

Sequencing was carried out using peripheral blood. Receptors originate from a human donor in good health.

This chain links TRBV7-9 with TRBJ2-2. The CDR3 covers 14 residues. CDR1 and CDR2 from the germline V gene are SEHNR and FQNEAQ (reference sequence). The chain's CDR3 is CASSLVGVAGELFF. The complete variable domain, with remaining parts taken from reference TRBV7-9 and TRBJ2-2, reads DTGVSQNPRHKITKRGQNVTFRCDPISEHNRLYWYRQTLGQGPEFLTYFQNEAQLEKSRLLSDRFSAERPKGSFSTLEIQRTEQGDSAMYLCASSLVGVAGELFFGEGSRLTVL.

According to its frequency, this clonotype is medium-sized (0.01 to 0.1%). V and J are TRBV6-5 and TRBJ2-7. The CDR3 covers 15 residues. The germline CDR1 and CDR2 sequences are MNHEY and SVGAGI. CDR3 sequence: CASSYGVSRTYEQYF.

The chain is built from TRBV6-5 and TRBJ2-7; the D gene TCRdb calls, TRBD2, cannot be checked with no DNA. The CDR3 has 18 amino acids. Per germline, CDR1 MNHEY and CDR2 SVGAGI. The CDR3 spells CASSYLTSGRAKSHEQYF.

The CDR3 loop is CASSYSYRENYEQYF. The chain has TRBV6-5 and TRBJ2-7; the TCRdb call, TRBD1, lacks DNA for checking. In germline, CDR1 is MNHEY, CDR2 SVGAGI. The CDR3 runs to 15 residues.

The rearrangement uses TRBV5-4 and TRBJ2-3; TCRdb's D gene call, TRBD2, goes unchecked for lack of DNA. Germline V gene data show CDR1 as SGHNT and CDR2 as YYREEE (reference sequence). The CDR3 spans 16 residues. The CDR3 sequence is CASSPPSRQGADTQYF.

The genes are TRBV6-5 and TRBJ2-2; the D call from TCRdb, TRBD1, cannot be confirmed without DNA. The CDR3 loop spans 15 amino acids. Germline assignment: CDR1 MNHEY and CDR2 SVGAGI. The CDR3 sequence is CASSPDRSHTGELFF.

The chain links TRBV19 to TRBJ1-4; there is no DNA to check the TCRdb D call of TRBD1. Germline lookup yields CDR1 LNHDA and CDR2 SQIVND (reference sequence). CDR3 length equals 13 residues. This chain's CDR3 is CASSPRTDEKLFF.

This CDR3 reads CASSIGLAGEADTQYF. The V and J genes are TRBV19 and TRBJ2-3; the TRBD2 assignment by TCRdb is unverifiable without DNA. Looked up from germline, CDR1 is LNHDA and CDR2 is SQIVND (reference sequence). The CDR3 loop spans 16 amino acids.

The V and J genes are TRBV28 and TRBJ2-2. CDR1 and CDR2 (germline): MDHEN, SYDVKM. CDR3 length equals 14 residues. The CDR3 sequence is CASVGTLGTGELFF. Full variable domain (outside the CDR3, taken from reference TRBV28 and TRBJ2-2): DVKVTQSSRYLVKRTGEKVFLECVQDMDHENMFWYRQDPGLGLRLIYFSYDVKMKEKGDIPEGYSVSREKKERFSLILESASTNQTSMYLCASVGTLGTGELFFGEGSRLTVL.

CDR3 region: CASRATASTDTQYF. The chain couples TRBV6-4 to TRBJ2-3. The CDR3 is 14 amino acids. In germline, CDR1 is MRHNA, CDR2 SNTAGT.

The CDR3 spells CASSIHPGPSYEQYF. The chain recombines TRBV7-2 with TRBJ2-7; TCRdb proposes TRBD1, but this gene call is untestable without DNA. CDR1 and CDR2 from the germline V gene are SGHTA and FQGNSA. This CDR3 is 15 amino acids long.

V usage is TRBV6-5 and J usage is TRBJ2-7; checking the TCRdb D call of TRBD1 is not possible without DNA. In germline, CDR1 is MNHEY, CDR2 SVGAGI. The CDR3 spans 14 residues. This chain's CDR3 is CASSYSTRGREQYF.

The V and J genes are TRBV11-3 and TRBJ1-1; as DNA is missing, the TRBD1 call by TCRdb cannot be tested. The CDR3 is 13 residues long. The germline gives CDR1 SGHNT, CDR2 YENEEA. The CDR3 here is CASSLQGNTEAFF.

This chain uses TRBV10-3 with TRBJ1-1. CDR3 length: 12 residues. The germline CDR1 and CDR2 sequences are ENHRY and SYGVKD. The CDR3 sequence: CAISSSGAEAFF.

This clonotype shows up as medium-sized by frequency. This rearrangement joins TRBV29-1 to TRBJ2-7; TCRdb's D call of TRBD2 is untestable without DNA. The CDR3 is made up of 15 amino acids. The germline gives CDR1 SQVTM, CDR2 ANQGSEA. The CDR3 sequence is CSVGLAIKPSYEQYF.

The J gene is TRBJ1-4, the V gene TRBV10-3; without DNA, the TCRdb call of TRBD1 cannot be checked. Germline V CDR1 and CDR2: ENHRY, SYGVKD. The CDR3 is 13 residues long. CDR3 sequence: CAISESLSQKLFF.

V usage is TRBV5-4 and J usage is TRBJ2-5; as DNA is missing, the TRBD2 call by TCRdb cannot be tested. The germline V gene encodes CDR1 SGHNT and CDR2 YYREEE (reference sequence). The CDR3 extends over 16 amino acids. CDR3 residues: CASSPGGLAGEETQYF.

The rearrangement links TRBV5-4 to TRBJ2-4; TCRdb's D call, TRBD2, is unchecked because there is no DNA. Germline CDR1 reads SGHNT; CDR2 reads YYREEE (reference sequence). There are 13 residues in the CDR3. CDR3 sequence: CASSGPEGNIQYF.

The chain recombines TRBV30 with TRBJ2-2; TCRdb lists TRBD2, though no DNA is available to test this call. There are 16 residues in the CDR3. Germline V gene lookup returns CDR1 GTSNPN and CDR2 SVGIG (reference sequence). The CDR3 loop reads CAWSSRRGIDTGELFF.

This clonotype is classed as medium-sized by frequency. This chain joins TRBV11-3 and TRBJ2-7; as DNA is missing, the TRBD1 call by TCRdb cannot be tested. CDR1 and CDR2 from the germline V gene are SGHNT and YENEEA. The CDR3 consists of 15 residues. CDR3 residues: CASSSSGTAAYEQYF. Full variable domain (missing parts from reference TRBV11-3 and TRBJ2-7): EAGVVQSPRYKIIEKKQPVAFWCNPISGHNTLYWYLQNLGQGPELLIRYENEEAVDDSQLPKDRFSAERLKGVDSTLKIQPAELGDSAVYLCASSSSGTAAYEQYFGPGTRLTVT.

The V call is TRBV7-6, the J call TRBJ1-4. Germline V gene sequence: CDR1 SGHVS, CDR2 FNYEAQ. The CDR3 has 16 residues. This CDR3 reads CASSEQRSGTREKLFF.

The chain has TRBV20-1 and TRBJ1-2; TCRdb indicates TRBD1, and absent DNA this call remains unverified. The germline V gene has CDR1 DFQATT and CDR2 SNEGSKA (reference sequence). This CDR3 is 15 amino acids long. CDR3 in amino acids: CSARVGGKANYGYTF.

This clonotype is classed as medium-sized by frequency. The rearrangement links TRBV29-1 to TRBJ2-7. CDR3 length: 12 amino acids. Germline CDR1 and CDR2: SQVTM and ANQGSEA. CDR3 in amino acids: CSVLESSYEQYF.